This T cell receptor beta chain was recovered during a study of shared clonotypes between healthy human individuals. For this clone: Its antigen is undetermined.

The authors ran the assay at deep level. Profiled with immunoSEQ multiplex PCR; TCRdb holds only in-frame clones, not every one. The sample includes 1.5 million to 2.5 million clones, over 85% of them seen just once. The CDR3 has 17 amino acids. V shed 5 bases and J shed 4 bases, with 22 bases lying between them. CDR1 SEHNR and CDR2 FQNEAQ come from the germline V gene (reference sequence). Broader study findings: Represented diversity (both genetic and exposure-history) was limited by the small number of donors. Relative to clonotypes present in all four donors, those not shared had lower generation probabilities.

Naive CD8 cells lacked CD45RO and underwent positive selection for CCR7, leaving out terminally differentiated effector memory CD45RA+ cells. J is TRBJ2-3 and V is TRBV7-9; D might be TRBD1 or TRBD2, each matching 5 bases. Sequencing was done on a sample of naive CD8+ T cells sorted from blood. The receptor was isolated from a man in his late teens or twenties in good health. CDR3 bases: TGTGCCAGCAGCCCCCAGAGGGGCAGGGTTGGGGCAGATACGCAGTATTTT. Translating it yields CASSPQRGRVGADTQYF. Drawing the rest from reference TRBV7-9 and TRBJ2-3, the complete variable domain is DTGVSQNPRHKITKRGQNVTFRCDPISEHNRLYWYRQTLGQGPEFLTYFQNEAQLEKSRLLSDRFSAERPKGSFSTLEIQRTEQGDSAMYLCASSPQRGRVGADTQYFGPGTRLTVL.